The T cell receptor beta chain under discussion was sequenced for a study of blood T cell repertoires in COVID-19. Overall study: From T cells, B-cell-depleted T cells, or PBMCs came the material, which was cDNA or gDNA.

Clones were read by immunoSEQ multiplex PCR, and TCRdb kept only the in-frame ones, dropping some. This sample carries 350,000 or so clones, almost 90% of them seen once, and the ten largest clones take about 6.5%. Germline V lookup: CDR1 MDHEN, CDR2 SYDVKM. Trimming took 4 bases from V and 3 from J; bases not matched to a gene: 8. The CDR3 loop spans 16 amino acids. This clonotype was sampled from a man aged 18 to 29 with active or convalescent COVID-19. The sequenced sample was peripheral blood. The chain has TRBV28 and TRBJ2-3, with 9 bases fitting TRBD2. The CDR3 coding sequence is TGTGCCAGCAGTTCCCCCGGAGCGGGAGGTACAGATACGCAGTATTTT. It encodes CASSSPGAGGTDTQYF.